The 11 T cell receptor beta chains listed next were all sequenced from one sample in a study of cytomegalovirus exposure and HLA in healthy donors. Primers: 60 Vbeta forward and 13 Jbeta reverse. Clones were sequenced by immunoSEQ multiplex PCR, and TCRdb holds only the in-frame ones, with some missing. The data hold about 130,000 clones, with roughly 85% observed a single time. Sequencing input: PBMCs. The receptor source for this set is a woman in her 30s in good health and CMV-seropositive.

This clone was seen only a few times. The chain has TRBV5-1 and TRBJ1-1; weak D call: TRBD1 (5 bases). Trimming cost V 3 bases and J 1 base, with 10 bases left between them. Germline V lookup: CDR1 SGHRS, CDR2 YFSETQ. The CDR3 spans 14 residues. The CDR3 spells CASSWGLGNTEAFF. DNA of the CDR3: TGCGCCAGCAGCTGGGGCCTAGGGAACACTGAAGCTTTCTTT.

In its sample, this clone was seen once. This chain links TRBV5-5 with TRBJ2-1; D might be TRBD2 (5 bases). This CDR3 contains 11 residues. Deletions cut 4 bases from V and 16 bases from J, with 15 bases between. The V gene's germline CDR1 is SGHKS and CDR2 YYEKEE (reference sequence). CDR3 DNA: TGTGCCAGCAGCGGCCGGGAAGGCGCTTTCTTC. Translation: CASSGREGAFF.

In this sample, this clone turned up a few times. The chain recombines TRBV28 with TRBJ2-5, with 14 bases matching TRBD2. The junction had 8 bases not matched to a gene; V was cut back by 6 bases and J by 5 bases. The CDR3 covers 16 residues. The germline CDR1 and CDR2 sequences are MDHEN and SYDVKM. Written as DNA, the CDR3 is TGTGCCAGCAGCCTCGGACTAGCGGGGGGCTGGGAGACCCAGTACTTC. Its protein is CASSLGLAGGWETQYF. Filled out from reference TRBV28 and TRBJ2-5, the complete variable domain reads DVKVTQSSRYLVKRTGEKVFLECVQDMDHENMFWYRQDPGLGLRLIYFSYDVKMKEKGDIPEGYSVSREKKERFSLILESASTNQTSMYLCASSLGLAGGWETQYFGPGTRLLVL.

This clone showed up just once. DNA for the CDR3: TGTGCCAGCAGTCCGGGACAGCCTCTCACAGATACGCAGTATTTT. Translation: CASSPGQPLTDTQYF. The rearrangement links TRBV2 to TRBJ2-3; 7 positions match TRBD1. The CDR3 covers 15 residues. Germline V gives CDR1 SNHLY, CDR2 FYNNEI. J gave up 2 bases and V 5 bases, and 7 bases lay outside the gene matches.

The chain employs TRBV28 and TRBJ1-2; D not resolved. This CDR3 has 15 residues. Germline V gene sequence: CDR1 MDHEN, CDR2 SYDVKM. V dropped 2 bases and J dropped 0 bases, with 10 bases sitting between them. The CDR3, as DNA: TGTGCCAGCAGTTTAGATGTACAGTCTAACTATGGCTACACCTTC. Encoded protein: CASSLDVQSNYGYTF.

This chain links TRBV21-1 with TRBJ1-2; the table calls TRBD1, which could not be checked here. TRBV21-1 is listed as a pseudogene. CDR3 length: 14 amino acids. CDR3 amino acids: CASSRDSRDYGYTF. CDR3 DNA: TGTGCCAGCAGCAGAGATAGCAGGGACTATGGCTACACCTTC.

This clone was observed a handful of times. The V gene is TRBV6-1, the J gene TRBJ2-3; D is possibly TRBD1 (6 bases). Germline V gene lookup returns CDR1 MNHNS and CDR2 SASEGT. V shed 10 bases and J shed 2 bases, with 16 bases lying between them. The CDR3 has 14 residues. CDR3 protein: CATQRGLSTDTQYF. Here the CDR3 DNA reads TGTGCCACCCAGAGGGGGTTATCCACAGATACGCAGTATTTT.

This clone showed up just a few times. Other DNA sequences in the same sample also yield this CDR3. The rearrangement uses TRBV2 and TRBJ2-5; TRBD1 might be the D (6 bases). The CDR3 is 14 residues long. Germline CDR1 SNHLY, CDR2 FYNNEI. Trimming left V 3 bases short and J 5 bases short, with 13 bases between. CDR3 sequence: CASSEQGRGETQYF. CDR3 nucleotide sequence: TGTGCCAGCAGTGAGCAGGGGAGAGGGGAGACCCAGTACTTC. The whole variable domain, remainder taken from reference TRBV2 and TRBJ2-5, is EPEVTQTPSHQVTQMGQEVILRCVPISNHLYFYWYRQILGQKVEFLVSFYNNEISEKSEIFDDQFSVERPDGSNFTLKIRSTKLEDSAMYFCASSEQGRGETQYFGPGTRLLVL.

DNA of the CDR3: TGTGCCAGCAAGACAGGGAGTTCGAACACTGAAGCTTTCTTT. This gives the protein CASKTGSSNTEAFF. The V call is TRBV28, the J call TRBJ1-1; TRBD1 matches at 7 bases. The trim removed 7 bases at V and 1 base at J, leaving 6 bases unmatched. Germline CDR1 is MDHEN and CDR2 is SYDVKM. The CDR3 is made up of 14 amino acids.

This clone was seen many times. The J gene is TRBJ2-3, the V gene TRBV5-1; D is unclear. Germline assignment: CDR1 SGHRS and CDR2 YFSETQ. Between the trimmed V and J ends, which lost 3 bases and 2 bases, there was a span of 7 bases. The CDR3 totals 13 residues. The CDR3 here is CASSSSPTDTQYF. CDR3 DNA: TGCGCCAGCAGCTCCTCCCCCACAGATACGCAGTATTTT.

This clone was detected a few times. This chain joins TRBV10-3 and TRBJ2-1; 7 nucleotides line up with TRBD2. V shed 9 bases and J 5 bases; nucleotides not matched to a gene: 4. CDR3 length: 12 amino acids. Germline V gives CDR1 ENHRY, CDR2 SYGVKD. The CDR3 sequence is CAIAGTNNEQFF. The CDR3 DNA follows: TGTGCCATAGCGGGGACGAACAATGAGCAGTTCTTC.